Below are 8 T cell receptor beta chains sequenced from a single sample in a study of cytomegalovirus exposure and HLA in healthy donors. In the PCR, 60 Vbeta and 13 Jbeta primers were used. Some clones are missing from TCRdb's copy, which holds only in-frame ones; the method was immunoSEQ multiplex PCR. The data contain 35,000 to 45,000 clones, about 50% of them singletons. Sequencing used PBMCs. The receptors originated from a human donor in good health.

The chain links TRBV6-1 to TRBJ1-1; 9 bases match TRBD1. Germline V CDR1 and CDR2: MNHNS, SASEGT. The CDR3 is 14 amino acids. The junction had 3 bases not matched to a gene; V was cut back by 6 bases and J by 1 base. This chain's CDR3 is CASRPDRGNTEAFF. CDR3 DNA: TGTGCCAGCAGACCGGACAGGGGGAACACTGAAGCTTTCTTT.

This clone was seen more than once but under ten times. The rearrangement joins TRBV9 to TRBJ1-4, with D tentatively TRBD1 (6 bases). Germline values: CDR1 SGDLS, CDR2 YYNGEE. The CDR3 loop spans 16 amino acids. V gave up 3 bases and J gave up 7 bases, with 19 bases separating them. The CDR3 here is CASSDSDRWFGEKLFF. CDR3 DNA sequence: TGTGCCAGCAGCGACTCAGACAGGTGGTTCGGTGAAAAACTGTTTTTT.

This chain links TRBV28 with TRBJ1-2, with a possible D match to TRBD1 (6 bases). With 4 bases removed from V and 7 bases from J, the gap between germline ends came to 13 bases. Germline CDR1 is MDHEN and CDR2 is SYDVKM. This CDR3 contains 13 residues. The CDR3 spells CASSYYRVPGYTF. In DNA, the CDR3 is TGTGCCAGCAGTTACTACAGGGTGCCTGGCTACACCTTC.

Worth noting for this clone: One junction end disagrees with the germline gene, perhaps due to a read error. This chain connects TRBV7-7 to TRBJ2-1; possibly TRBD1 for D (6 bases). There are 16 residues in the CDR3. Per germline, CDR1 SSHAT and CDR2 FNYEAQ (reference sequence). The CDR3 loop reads CASSLSSPSGTNEQFF. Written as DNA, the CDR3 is TGTGCTAGCAGCTTAAGCAGCCCGTCGGGGACAAATGAGCAGTTCTTC.

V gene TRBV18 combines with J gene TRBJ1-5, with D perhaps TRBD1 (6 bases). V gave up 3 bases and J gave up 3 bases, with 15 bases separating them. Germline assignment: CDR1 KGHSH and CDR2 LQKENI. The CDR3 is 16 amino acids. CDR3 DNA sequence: TGTGCCAGCTCACCCAGGACAGTGGCCGACAATCAGCCCCAGCATTTT. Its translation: CASSPRTVADNQPQHF.

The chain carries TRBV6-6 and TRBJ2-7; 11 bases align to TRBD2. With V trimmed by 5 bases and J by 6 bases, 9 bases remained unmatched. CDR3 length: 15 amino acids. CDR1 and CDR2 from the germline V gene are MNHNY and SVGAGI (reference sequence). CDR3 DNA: TGTGCCAGCAGTGCCCGACTAGCGGGGAGGGGCGAGCAGTACTTC. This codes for CASSARLAGRGEQYF.

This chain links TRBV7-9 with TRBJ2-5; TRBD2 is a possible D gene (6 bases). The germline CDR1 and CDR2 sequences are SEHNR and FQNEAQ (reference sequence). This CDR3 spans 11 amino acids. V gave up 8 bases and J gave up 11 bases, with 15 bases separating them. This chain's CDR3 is CASALGGEQYF. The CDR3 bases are TGTGCCAGCGCCCTAGGAGGGGAGCAGTACTTC.

Here the CDR3 DNA reads TGTGCCAGCAAGGTGACGGGACAGGGCAATCAGCCCCAGCATTTT. Protein: CASKVTGQGNQPQHF. The chain combines TRBV6-5 with TRBJ1-5; 8 bases match TRBD1. Germline CDR1 is MNHEY and CDR2 is SVGAGI. This CDR3 has 15 residues. The V segment lost 7 bases and the J segment 2 bases; nucleotides outside the gene matches: 7.